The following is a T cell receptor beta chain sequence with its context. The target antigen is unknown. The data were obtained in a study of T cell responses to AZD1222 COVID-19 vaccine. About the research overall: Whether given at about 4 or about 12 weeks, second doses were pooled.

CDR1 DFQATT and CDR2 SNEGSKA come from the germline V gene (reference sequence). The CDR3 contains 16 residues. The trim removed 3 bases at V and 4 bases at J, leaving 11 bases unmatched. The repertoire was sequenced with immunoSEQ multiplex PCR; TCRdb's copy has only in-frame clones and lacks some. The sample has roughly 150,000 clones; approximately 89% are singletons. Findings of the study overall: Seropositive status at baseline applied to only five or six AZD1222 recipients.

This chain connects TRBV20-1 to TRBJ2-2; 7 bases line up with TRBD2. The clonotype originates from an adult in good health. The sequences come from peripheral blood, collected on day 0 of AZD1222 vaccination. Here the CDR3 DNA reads TGCAGTGCTAGTCCCCTCGGGGGGACGGGCACCGGGGAGCTGTTTTTT. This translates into CSASPLGGTGTGELFF.